This TCR beta chain emerged from a study of cytomegalovirus exposure and HLA in healthy donors. Findings of the study overall: Data from an earlier analysis indicated that most TCR beta V segments were productive either about 87% or about 30% of the time.

This clone was seen once. Its target is not known. Primers included in the PCR were 60 Vbeta and 13 Jbeta primers. Sequenced by immunoSEQ multiplex PCR; TCRdb stores in-frame clones only, minus some. The sample includes tens of thousands of clones, approximately 78% of them seen just once. The germline V gene encodes CDR1 KGHSH and CDR2 LQKENI. Trimming pared 3 bases from V and 4 bases from J, leaving 13 bases between. CDR3 length: 15 amino acids. Sequencing was performed on PBMCs. The clonotype originates from a man aged 18 to 30 in good health and CMV-seronegative. The V gene is TRBV18, the J gene TRBJ1-3; D gene uncertain. CDR3 bases: TGTGCCAGCTCACCCCCGTCGGGGTCCGGAAACACCATATATTTT. This sequence encodes CASSPPSGSGNTIYF.